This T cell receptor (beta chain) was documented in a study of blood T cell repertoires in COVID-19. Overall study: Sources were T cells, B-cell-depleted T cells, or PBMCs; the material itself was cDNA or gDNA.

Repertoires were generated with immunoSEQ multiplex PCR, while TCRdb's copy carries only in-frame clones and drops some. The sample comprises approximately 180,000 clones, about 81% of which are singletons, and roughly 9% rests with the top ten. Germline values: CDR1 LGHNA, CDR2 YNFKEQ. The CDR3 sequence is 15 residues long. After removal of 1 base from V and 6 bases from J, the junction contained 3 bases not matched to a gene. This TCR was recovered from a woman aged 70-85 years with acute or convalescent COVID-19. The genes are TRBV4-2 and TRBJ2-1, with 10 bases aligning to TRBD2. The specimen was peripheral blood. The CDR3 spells CASSQVSGGANEQFF. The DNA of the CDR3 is TGTGCCAGCAGCCAAGTAAGCGGGGGGGCCAATGAGCAGTTCTTC.